The clone carrying this TCR beta chain has a count of ten or more. TCRdb independently ran MiXCR on the reads; one entry per CDR3 protein. The sample lists around 130,000 distinct CDR3 sequences, roughly 9% occurring once. V shed 4 bases and J shed 3 bases, with 15 bases lying between them. The CDR3 has 15 amino acids. CDR1 MDHEN and CDR2 SYDVKM come from the germline V gene. This entry belongs to a study of T cell repertoires in cytomegalovirus infection. Study overall: A matching HLA type, together with CMV infection, was signaled by public TCR beta signatures.

The chain employs TRBV28 and TRBJ1-2, with D hard to call. This TCR derives from a human donor in good health (CMV status not recorded). Some clones in this sample may be carry-over from other donors' samples. Specimen: PBMCs. The CDR3 DNA sequence: TGTGCCAGCAGTTCGACTATAGGACGGGACTATGGCTACACCTTC. Protein product: CASSSTIGRDYGYTF.